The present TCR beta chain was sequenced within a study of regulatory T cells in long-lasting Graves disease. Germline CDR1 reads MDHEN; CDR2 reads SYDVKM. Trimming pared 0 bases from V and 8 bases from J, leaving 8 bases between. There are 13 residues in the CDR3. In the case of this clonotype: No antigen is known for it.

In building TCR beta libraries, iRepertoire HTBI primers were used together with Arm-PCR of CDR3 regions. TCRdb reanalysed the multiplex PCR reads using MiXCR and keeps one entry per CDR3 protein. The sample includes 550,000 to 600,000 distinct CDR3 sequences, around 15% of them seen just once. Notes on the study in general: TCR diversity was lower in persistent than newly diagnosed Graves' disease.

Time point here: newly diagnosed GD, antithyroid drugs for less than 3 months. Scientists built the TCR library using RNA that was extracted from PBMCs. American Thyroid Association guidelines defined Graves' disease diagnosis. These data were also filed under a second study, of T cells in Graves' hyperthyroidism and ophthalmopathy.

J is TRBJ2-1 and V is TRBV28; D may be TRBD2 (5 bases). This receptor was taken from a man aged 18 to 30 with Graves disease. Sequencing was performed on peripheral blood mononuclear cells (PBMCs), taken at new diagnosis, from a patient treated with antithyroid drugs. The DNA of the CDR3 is TGTGCCAGCAGTTTATGGGACTCAGATGAGCAGTTCTTC. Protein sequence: CASSLWDSDEQFF.